This T cell receptor (beta chain) comes out of a study of beta chain features in type 1 diabetes. Expressed TCRB transcripts got sequenced, as all isolated RNA was reverse transcribed. The assay was immunoSEQ multiplex PCR, and TCRdb's table has in-frame clones only and misses some. Among about 710,000 clones listed, around an eighth were seen once. Findings and caveats of the study: People with Type 1 diabetes carried modestly yet significantly shorter TCRB CDR3s in all four CD4+ subsets.

The CDR3 is 15 residues long. V was trimmed by 8 bases and J by 5 bases, leaving 21 bases between them. CDR1 and CDR2 from the germline V gene are MNHEY and SVGAGI. Regarding this clone: Its specificity is unknown.

This receptor was taken from a young man with type 1 diabetes. The sample comprised naive CD4+ T cells from blood. The chain has TRBV6-5 and TRBJ2-5; TRBD1 might be the D (5 bases). CDR3 amino acids: CASPPSGMLRETQYF. Here the CDR3 DNA reads TGTGCCAGCCCACCTTCAGGGATGCTGAGGGAGACCCAGTACTTC.